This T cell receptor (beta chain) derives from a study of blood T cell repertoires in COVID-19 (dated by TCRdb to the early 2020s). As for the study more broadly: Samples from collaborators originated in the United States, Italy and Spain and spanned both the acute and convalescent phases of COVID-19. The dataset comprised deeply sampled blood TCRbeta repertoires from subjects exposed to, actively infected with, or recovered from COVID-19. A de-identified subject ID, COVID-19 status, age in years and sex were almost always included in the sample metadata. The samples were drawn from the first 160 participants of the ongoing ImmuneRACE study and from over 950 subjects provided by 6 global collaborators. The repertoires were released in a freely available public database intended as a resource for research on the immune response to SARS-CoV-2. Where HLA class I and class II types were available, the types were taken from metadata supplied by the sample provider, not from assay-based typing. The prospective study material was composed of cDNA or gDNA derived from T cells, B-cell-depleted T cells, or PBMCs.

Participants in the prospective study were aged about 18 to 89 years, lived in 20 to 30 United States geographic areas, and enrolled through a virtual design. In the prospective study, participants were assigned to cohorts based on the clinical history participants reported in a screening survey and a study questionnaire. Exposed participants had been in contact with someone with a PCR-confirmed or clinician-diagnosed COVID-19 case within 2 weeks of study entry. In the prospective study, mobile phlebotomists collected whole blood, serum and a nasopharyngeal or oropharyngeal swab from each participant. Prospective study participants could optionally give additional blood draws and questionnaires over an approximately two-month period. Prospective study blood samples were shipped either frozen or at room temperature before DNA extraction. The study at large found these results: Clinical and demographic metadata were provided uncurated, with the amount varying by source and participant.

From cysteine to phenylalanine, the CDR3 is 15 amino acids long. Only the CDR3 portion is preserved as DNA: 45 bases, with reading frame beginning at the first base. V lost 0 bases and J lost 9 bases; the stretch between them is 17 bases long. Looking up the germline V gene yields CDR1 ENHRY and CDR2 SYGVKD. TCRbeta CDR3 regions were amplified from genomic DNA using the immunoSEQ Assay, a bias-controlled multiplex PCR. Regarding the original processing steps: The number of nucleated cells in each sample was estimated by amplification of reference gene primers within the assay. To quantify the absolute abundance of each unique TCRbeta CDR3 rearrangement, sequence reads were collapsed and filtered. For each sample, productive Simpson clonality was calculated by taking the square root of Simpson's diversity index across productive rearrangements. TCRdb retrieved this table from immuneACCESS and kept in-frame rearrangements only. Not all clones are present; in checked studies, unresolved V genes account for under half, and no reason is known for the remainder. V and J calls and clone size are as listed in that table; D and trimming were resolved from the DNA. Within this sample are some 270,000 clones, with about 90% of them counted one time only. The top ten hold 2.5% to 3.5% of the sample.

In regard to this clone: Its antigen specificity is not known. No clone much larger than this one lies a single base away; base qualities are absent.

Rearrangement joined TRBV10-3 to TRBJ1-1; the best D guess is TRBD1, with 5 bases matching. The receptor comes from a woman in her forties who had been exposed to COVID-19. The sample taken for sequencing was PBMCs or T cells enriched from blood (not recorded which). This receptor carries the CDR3 CAISESWGVGGKAFF. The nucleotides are TGTGCCATCAGTGAGTCGTGGGGGGTCGGTGGGAAAGCTTTCTTT.